The T cell receptor (beta chain) under discussion was sequenced for a study of human T cells and chemical hapten exposure. The library gave individual cDNA molecules unique molecular identifiers. MiXCR was run by TCRdb on the RACE reads, yielding one entry per CDR3 protein. The profile shows approximately 84,000 distinct CDR3 sequences, 10% to 13% of them singletons. Per the germline V gene, CDR1 is SNHLY and CDR2 is FYNNEI. This CDR3 is 14 amino acids long. V was shortened by 3 bases and J by 4 bases, with 9 bases between the two germline ends. Study-wide findings and caveats: The study found expanded TCRs formed significantly more large CDR3 similarity clusters than controls. TCRs above 1 in 1000 frequency did not change with DPC sensitization.

This clonotype was seen many times. The antigen is unknown. Time point in this sample: patch test 2, 6 weeks after DPC sensitization. Specified treatment: therapeutic diphenylcyclopropenone sensitization with weekly scalp DPC. Whole blood that had not been fractionated was the source of extracted total RNA. This rearrangement joins TRBV2 to TRBJ1-4; D gene unclear. Specimen: whole blood, collected in connection with sensitization to the hapten diphenylcyclopropenone (DPC). This sequence originates from a young woman with alopecia areata. Some clones in this sample may be carry-over from other donors' samples. DNA for the CDR3: TGTGCCAGCAGTGAGCGAGGACGTAATGAAAAACTGTTTTTT. It specifies CASSERGRNEKLFF. Full variable domain (rest looked up from reference TRBV2 and TRBJ1-4): EPEVTQTPSHQVTQMGQEVILRCVPISNHLYFYWYRQILGQKVEFLVSFYNNEISEKSEIFDDQFSVERPDGSNFTLKIRSTKLEDSAMYFCASSERGRNEKLFFGSGTQLSVL.